Listed here are 16 T cell receptor beta chains from one sample, sequenced in a study of graft-versus-host responses after intestinal transplantation. TCRdb keeps only in-frame clones here, not all; method: immunoSEQ multiplex PCR. The table has about 77,000 clones, about 92% seen once. The material was PBMCs, obtained 98 days after intestinal transplantation. All receptors derive from a human patient who received an intestinal transplant, so some T cells may come from the graft donor.

The chain employs TRBV11-1 and TRBJ2-7; 9 bases are a match to TRBD1. The CDR3 covers 14 residues. Per the germline V gene, CDR1 is SGHAT and CDR2 is FQDESV (reference sequence). Trimming at V came to 5 bases and at J to 5 bases, leaving 7 bases not matched to a gene. The CDR3 bases are TGTGCCAGCAGCCCCGGGACAGGGTATAACGAGCAGTACTTC. It encodes CASSPGTGYNEQYF.

This chain connects TRBV28 to TRBJ2-7; D is tentatively TRBD1 or TRBD2 (6 bases each). V lost 5 bases and J lost 2, with 19 bases in between. The CDR3 extends over 16 amino acids. CDR1 and CDR2 (germline): MDHEN, SYDVKM. Here the CDR3 reads CASSPDRGRYPYEQYF. DNA of the CDR3: TGTGCCAGCAGTCCCGATCGGGGGCGATACCCCTACGAGCAGTACTTC.

V gene TRBV4-1 combines with J gene TRBJ1-1; possibly TRBD1 for D (6 bases). The CDR3 spans 15 residues. The V gene lost 1 base and the J gene lost 10 bases, with 19 bases spanning the gap. CDR1 MGHRA and CDR2 YSYEKL come from the germline V gene. CDR3: CASSQVGGQARRAFF. CDR3 DNA sequence: TGCGCCAGCAGCCAAGTTGGGGGCCAAGCCAGGCGAGCTTTCTTT.

The chain uses TRBV7-9 and TRBJ1-4; 12 nucleotides match TRBD1. The CDR3 contains 17 residues. V trimming: 5 bases; J trimming: 8 bases; junction bases outside the gene matches: 12. CDR1 SEHNR and CDR2 FQNEAQ come from the germline V gene (reference sequence). Written as DNA, the CDR3 is TGTGCCAGCAGCCTCGGGACAGGGGGCTCTTTATCCGAAAAACTGTTTTTT. Translated: CASSLGTGGSLSEKLFF. The full variable domain, completed using reference TRBV7-9 and TRBJ1-4, is DTGVSQNPRHKITKRGQNVTFRCDPISEHNRLYWYRQTLGQGPEFLTYFQNEAQLEKSRLLSDRFSAERPKGSFSTLEIQRTEQGDSAMYLCASSLGTGGSLSEKLFFGSGTQLSVL.

The CDR3, as DNA: TGTGCCAGCACTTTGGGACAGTCCTACGAGCAGTACTTC. It translates to CASTLGQSYEQYF. The chain joins TRBV6-1 to TRBJ2-7; 7 bases match TRBD1. Looked up from germline, CDR1 is MNHNS and CDR2 is SASEGT. Losses at the gene ends were 7 bases for V and 1 base for J; bases not matched to a gene: 4. CDR3 length equals 13 residues.

This chain links TRBV7-8 with TRBJ2-2; no clear D. Trimming stripped 5 bases from V and 1 base from J, with 17 bases between. Per germline, CDR1 SGHVS and CDR2 FQNEAQ. The length of the CDR3 is 17 residues. The CDR3: CASSPAAEIVNTGELFF. The DNA for the CDR3 is TGTGCCAGCAGCCCGGCGGCGGAAATAGTGAACACCGGGGAGCTGTTTTTT.

The chain's CDR3 is CSAREMGETQYF. CDR3 sequence (DNA): TGCAGCGCCCGGGAGATGGGAGAGACCCAGTACTTC. The chain is built from TRBV29-1 and TRBJ2-5; D possibly corresponds to TRBD2 (6 bases). CDR3 size: 12 residues. With 7 bases removed from V and 4 bases from J, the gap between germline ends came to 13 bases. In germline, CDR1 is SQVTM, CDR2 ANQGSEA.

The rearrangement uses TRBV29-1 and TRBJ1-5, with 10 bases identical to TRBD1. Germline CDR1 and CDR2: SQVTM and ANQGSEA. CDR3 size: 14 residues. J was trimmed by 7 bases and V by 1 base; bases with no gene match: 4. DNA of the CDR3: TGCAGCGTTGAAGCCGGGACAGGGGAACAGCCCCAGCATTTT. Translated, it gives CSVEAGTGEQPQHF.

CDR3 DNA sequence: TGTGCCAGTAGTATAAGTTCGCAAGAGACCCAGTACTTC. This encodes CASSISSQETQYF. V is TRBV19 and J is TRBJ2-5; the D is unclear. Germline CDR1 LNHDA, CDR2 SQIVND (reference sequence). The CDR3 extends over 13 amino acids. V lost 2 bases, J lost 2 bases, and 6 bases lay in between. The full variable domain, completed using reference TRBV19 and TRBJ2-5, is DGGITQSPKYLFRKEGQNVTLSCEQNLNHDAMYWYRQDPGQGLRLIYYSQIVNDFQKGDIAEGYSVSREKKESFPLTVTSAQKNPTAFYLCASSISSQETQYFGPGTRLLVL.

The rearrangement uses TRBV13 and TRBJ2-7; D is perhaps TRBD1 or TRBD2 (6 bases each). The CDR3 extends over 14 amino acids. CDR1 is PRHDT and CDR2 is FYEKMQ in the germline V gene (reference sequence). Trimming took off 8 bases at V and 2 bases at J, with 16 bases between the two ends. The CDR3 is CASAGGGPTYEQYF. As DNA, the CDR3 is TGTGCCAGCGCGGGTGGGGGGCCCACCTACGAGCAGTACTTC.

This clone was detected only once. The V and J genes are TRBV4-2 and TRBJ2-1; TRBD2 is a possible D gene (5 bases). Deletions cut 4 bases from V and 7 bases from J, with 8 bases between. The CDR3 is 12 amino acids. Germline loops: CDR1 LGHNA, CDR2 YNFKEQ. For the CDR3, the DNA is TGTGCCAGCAGCCCCGAGGGAAATGAGCAGTTCTTC. It codes for CASSPEGNEQFF.

A single count supports this clone. The V gene is TRBV6-1, the J gene TRBJ1-2; D gene ambiguous. The CDR3 has 13 residues. Trimming took off 3 bases at V and 0 bases at J, with 5 bases between the two ends. Germline assignment: CDR1 MNHNS and CDR2 SASEGT. In nucleotides, the CDR3 is TGTGCCAGCAGTGAGGGAGCTAACTATGGCTACACCTTC. Residues: CASSEGANYGYTF.

This CDR3 reads CAIQGAEAFF. CDR3 in DNA: TGTGCCATACAGGGGGCTGAAGCTTTCTTT. This chain joins TRBV7-9 and TRBJ1-1; 8 bases align to TRBD1. This CDR3 contains 10 residues. J gave up 6 bases and V 10 bases, and 1 base lay outside the gene matches. The germline CDR1 and CDR2 sequences are SEHNR and FQNEAQ (reference sequence).

The chain is built from TRBV7-9 and TRBJ2-7, with 8 bases fitting TRBD1. The CDR3 spans 13 residues. V shed 5 bases and J 4 bases; nucleotides not matched to a gene: 4. Germline lookup yields CDR1 SEHNR and CDR2 FQNEAQ (reference sequence). The CDR3 DNA reads as TGTGCCAGCAGCCTGGGACAGGTTTACGAGCAGTACTTC. Protein product: CASSLGQVYEQYF. Using reference TRBV7-9 and TRBJ2-7 for the parts outside the CDR3, the full variable domain is DTGVSQNPRHKITKRGQNVTFRCDPISEHNRLYWYRQTLGQGPEFLTYFQNEAQLEKSRLLSDRFSAERPKGSFSTLEIQRTEQGDSAMYLCASSLGQVYEQYFGPGTRLTVT.

The CDR3 coding sequence is TGCGCCAGCAGCTTGGAAGAGACCCAGTACTTC. Protein: CASSLEETQYF. J is TRBJ2-5 and V is TRBV5-1; no definite D call. The V end was cut by 0 bases, the J end by 3 bases, with 0 bases between. Germline V lookup: CDR1 SGHRS, CDR2 YFSETQ. This CDR3 contains 11 residues.

The V call is TRBV6-1, the J call TRBJ1-4, with D perhaps TRBD1 (6 bases). V lost 2 bases and J 0 bases, leaving 13 bases between the germline ends. Germline CDR1 reads MNHNS; CDR2 reads SASEGT. This CDR3 comprises 17 residues. CDR3 nucleotides: TGTGCCAGCAGTGAACCAGGGGCCAGTGCAACTAATGAAAAACTGTTTTTT. It encodes CASSEPGASATNEKLFF.